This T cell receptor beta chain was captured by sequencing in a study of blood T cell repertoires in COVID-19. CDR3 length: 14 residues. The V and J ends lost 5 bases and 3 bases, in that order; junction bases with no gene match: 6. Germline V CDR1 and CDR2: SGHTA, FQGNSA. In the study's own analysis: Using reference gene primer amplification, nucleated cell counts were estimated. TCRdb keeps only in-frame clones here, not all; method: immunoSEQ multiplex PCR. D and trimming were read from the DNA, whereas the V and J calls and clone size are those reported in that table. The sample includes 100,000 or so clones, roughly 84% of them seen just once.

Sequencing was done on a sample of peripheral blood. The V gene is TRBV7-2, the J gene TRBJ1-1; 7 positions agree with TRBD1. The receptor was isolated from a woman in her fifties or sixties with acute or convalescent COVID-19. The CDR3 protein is CASSTRGRDTEAFF. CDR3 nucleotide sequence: TGTGCCAGCAGCACGAGGGGGCGGGACACTGAAGCTTTCTTT.